This TCR beta chain emerged from a study of cytomegalovirus exposure and HLA in healthy donors. Germline CDR1 reads SGDLS; CDR2 reads YYNGEE. The CDR3 consists of 13 residues. V was pared by 0 bases and J by 7 bases, with 10 bases between. Use of 60 Vbeta and 13 Jbeta primers characterized the PCR. Here immunoSEQ multiplex PCR was the method, and the copy in TCRdb shows in-frame clones only, minus some. This table holds roughly 100,000 clones, just under 80% found once. Sequenced material: PBMCs. The TCR was taken from a young man in good health and CMV-seronegative. This sequence joins TRBV9 and TRBJ1-1; D is ambiguous. The CDR3 is CASSVVTEIEAFF. The CDR3 DNA follows: TGTGCCAGCAGCGTAGTTACAGAAATTGAAGCTTTCTTT.